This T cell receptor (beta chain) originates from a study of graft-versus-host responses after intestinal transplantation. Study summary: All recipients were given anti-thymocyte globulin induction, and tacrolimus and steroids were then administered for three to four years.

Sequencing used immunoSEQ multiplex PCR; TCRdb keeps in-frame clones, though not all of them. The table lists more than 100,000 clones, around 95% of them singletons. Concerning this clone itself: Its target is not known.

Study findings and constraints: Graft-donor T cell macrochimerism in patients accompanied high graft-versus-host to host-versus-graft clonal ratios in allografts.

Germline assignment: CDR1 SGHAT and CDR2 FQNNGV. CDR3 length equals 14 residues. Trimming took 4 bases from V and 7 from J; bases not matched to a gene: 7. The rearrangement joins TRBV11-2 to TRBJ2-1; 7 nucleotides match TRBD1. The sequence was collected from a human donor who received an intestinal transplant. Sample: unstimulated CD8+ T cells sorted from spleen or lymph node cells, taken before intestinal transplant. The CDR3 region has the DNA TGTGCCAGCAGCTGGATAACAGGGGATAATGAGCAGTTCTTC. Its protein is CASSWITGDNEQFF.